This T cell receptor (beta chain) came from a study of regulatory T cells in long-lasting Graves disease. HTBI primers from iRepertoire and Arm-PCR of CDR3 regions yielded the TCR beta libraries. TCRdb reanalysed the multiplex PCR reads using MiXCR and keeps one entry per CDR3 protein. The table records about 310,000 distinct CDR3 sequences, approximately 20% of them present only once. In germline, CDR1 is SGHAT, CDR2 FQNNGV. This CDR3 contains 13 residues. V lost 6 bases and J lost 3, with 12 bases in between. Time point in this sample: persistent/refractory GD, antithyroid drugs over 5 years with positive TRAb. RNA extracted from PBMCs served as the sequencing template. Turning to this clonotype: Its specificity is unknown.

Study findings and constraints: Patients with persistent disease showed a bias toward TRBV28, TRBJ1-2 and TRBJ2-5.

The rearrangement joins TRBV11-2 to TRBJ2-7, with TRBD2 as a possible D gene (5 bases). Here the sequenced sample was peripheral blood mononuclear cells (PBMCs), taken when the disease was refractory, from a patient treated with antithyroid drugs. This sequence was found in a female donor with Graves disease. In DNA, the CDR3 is TGTGCCAGCAGTGAATCCGGGATCTACGAGCAGTACTTC. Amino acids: CASSESGIYEQYF.